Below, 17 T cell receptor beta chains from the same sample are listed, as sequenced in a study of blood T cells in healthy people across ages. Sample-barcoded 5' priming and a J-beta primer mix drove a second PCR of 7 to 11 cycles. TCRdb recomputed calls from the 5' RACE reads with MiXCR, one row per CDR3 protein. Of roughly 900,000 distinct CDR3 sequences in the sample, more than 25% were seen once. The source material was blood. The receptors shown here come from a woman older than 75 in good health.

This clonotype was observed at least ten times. In nucleotides, the CDR3 is TGTGCCAGCAGTAGGGGACAATCCTGGGCTGAGCAGTTCTTC. Its protein product is CASSRGQSWAEQFF. The chain couples TRBV6-5 to TRBJ2-1, with a possible D match to TRBD1 (6 bases). The CDR3 loop spans 14 amino acids. The germline V and J ends were trimmed by 5 bases and 9 bases, with 17 bases remaining between them. The V gene's germline CDR1 is MNHEY and CDR2 SVGAGI.

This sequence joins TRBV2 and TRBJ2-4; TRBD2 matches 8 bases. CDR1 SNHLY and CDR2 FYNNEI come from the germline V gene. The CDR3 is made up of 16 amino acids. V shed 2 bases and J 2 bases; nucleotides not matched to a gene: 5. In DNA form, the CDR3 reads TGTGCCAGCAGTGAACTCGGGGGGGATCCCAAAAACATTCAGTACTTC. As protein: CASSELGGDPKNIQYF.

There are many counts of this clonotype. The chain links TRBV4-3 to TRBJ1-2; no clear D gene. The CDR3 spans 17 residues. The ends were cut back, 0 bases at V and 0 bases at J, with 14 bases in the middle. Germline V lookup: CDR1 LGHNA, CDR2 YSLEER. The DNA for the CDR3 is TGCGCCAGCAGCCAAGAGGTGGCCAGTCGAGCTAACTATGGCTACACCTTC. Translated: CASSQEVASRANYGYTF.

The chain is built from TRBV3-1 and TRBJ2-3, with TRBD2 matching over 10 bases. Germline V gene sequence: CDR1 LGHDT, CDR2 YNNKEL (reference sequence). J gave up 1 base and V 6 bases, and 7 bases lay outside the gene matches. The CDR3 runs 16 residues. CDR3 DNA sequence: TGTGCCAGCAGTCGCGACACTAGCGGGGGCACAGATACGCAGTATTTT. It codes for CASSRDTSGGTDTQYF.

CDR3 sequence reads: CASSPGQVGNSPLHF. CDR3 sequence (DNA): TGTGCCAGCAGTCCCGGGCAGGTGGGCAATTCACCCCTCCACTTT. V usage is TRBV28 and J usage is TRBJ1-6; D gene unclear. Germline V gene data show CDR1 as MDHEN and CDR2 as SYDVKM. Trimming left V 5 bases short and J 7 bases short, with 15 bases between. This CDR3 comprises 15 residues.

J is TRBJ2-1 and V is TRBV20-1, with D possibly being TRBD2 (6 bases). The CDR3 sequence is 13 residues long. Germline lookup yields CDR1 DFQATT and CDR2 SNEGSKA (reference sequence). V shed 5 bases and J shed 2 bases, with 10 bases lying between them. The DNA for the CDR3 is TGCAGTGCTGAGGGGAGGACCTACAATGAGCAGTTCTTC. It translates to CSAEGRTYNEQFF.

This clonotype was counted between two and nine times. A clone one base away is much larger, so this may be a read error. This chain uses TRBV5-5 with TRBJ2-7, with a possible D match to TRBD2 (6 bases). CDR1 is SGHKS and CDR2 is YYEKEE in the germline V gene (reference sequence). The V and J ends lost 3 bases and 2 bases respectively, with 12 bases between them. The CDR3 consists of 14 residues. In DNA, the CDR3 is TGTGCCAGCAGCTGGGGGGTAGCGACCTACGAGCAGTACTTC. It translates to CASSWGVATYEQYF. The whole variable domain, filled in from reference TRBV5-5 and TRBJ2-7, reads DAGVTQSPTHLIKTRGQQVTLRCSPISGHKSVSWYQQVLGQGPQFIFQYYEKEERGRGNFPDRFSARQFPNYSSELNVNALLLGDSALYLCASSWGVATYEQYFGPGTRLTVT.

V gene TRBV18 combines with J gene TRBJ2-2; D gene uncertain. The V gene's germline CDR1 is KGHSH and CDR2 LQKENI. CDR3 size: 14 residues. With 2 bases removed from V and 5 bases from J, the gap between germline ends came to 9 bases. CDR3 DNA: TGTGCCAGCTCACCAAAGACCCGGACCGGGGAGCTGTTTTTT. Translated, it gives CASSPKTRTGELFF.

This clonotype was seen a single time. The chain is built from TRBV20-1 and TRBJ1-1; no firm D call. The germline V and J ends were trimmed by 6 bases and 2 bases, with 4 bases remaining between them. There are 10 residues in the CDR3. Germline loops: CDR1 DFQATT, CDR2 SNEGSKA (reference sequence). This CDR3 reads CSALNTEAFF. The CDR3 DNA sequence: TGCAGTGCCCTCAACACTGAAGCTTTCTTT.

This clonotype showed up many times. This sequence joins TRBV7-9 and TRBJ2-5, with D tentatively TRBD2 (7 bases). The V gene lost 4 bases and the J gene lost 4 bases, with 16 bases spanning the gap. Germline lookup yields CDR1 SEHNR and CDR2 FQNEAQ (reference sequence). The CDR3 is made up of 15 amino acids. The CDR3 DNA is TGTGCCAGCAGCTCCATGGGGGGGCAAGGAGAGACCCAGTACTTC. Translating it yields CASSSMGGQGETQYF.

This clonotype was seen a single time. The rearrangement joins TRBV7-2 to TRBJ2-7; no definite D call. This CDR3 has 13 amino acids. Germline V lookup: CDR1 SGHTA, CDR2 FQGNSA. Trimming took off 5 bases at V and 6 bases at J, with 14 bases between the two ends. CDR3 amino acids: CASSPDASSEQYF. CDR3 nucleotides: TGTGCCAGCAGCCCAGACGCTAGTTCCGAGCAGTACTTC.

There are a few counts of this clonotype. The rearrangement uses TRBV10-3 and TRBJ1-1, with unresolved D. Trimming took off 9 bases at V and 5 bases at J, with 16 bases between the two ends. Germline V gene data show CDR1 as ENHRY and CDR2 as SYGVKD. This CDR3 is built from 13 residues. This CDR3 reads CAITDGPGTEAFF. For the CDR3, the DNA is TGTGCCATAACCGACGGGCCTGGTACTGAAGCTTTCTTT.

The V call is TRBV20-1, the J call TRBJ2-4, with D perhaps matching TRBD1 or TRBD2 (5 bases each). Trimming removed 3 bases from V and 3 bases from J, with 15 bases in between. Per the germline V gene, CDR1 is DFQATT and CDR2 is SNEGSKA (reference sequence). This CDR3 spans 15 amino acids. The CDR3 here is CSARVQGRDKNIQYF. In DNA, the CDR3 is TGCAGTGCTAGGGTCCAGGGACGGGACAAAAACATTCAGTACTTC.

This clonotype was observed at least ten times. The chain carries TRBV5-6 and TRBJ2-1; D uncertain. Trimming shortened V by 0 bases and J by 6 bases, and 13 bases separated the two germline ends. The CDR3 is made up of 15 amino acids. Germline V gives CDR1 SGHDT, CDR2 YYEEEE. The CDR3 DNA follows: TGTGCCAGCAGCTTGGGGCGGAAAACGATCAATGAGCAGTTCTTC. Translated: CASSLGRKTINEQFF.

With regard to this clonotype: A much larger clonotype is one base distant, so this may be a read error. The CDR3, as DNA: TGTGCCAGGAGTATATCGGTTTACAATGAGCAGTTCTTC. The encoded protein is CARSISVYNEQFF. The chain recombines TRBV19 with TRBJ2-1; D uncertain. This CDR3 is built from 13 residues. Looked up from germline, CDR1 is LNHDA and CDR2 is SQIVND (reference sequence).

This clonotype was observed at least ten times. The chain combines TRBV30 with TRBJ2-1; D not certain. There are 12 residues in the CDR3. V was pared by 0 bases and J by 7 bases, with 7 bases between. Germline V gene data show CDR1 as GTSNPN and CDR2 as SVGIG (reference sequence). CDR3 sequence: CAWSVERNEQFF. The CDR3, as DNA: TGTGCCTGGAGTGTGGAGAGGAATGAGCAGTTCTTC.

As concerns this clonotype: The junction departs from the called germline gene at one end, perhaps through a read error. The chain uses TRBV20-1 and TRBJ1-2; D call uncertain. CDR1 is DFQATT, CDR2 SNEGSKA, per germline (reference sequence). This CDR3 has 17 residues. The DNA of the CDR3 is TGCGGTGCTAGACCCAACGGGAGAAAAGACCAGTGGGATGGCTACACCTTC. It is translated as CGARPNGRKDQWDGYTF.